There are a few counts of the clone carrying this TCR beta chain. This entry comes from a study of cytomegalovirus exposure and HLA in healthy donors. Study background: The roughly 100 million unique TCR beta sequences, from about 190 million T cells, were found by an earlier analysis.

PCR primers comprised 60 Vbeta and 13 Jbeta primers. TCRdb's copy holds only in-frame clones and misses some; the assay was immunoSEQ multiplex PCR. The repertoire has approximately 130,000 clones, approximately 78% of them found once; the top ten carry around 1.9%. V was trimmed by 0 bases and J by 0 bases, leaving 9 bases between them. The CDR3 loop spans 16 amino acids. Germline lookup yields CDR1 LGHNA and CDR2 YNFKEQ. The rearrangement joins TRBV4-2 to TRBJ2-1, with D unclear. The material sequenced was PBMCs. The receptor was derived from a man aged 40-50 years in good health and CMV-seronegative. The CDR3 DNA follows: TGTGCCAGCAGCCAAGAGATACAGAGCTCCTACAATGAGCAGTTCTTC. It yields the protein CASSQEIQSSYNEQFF.